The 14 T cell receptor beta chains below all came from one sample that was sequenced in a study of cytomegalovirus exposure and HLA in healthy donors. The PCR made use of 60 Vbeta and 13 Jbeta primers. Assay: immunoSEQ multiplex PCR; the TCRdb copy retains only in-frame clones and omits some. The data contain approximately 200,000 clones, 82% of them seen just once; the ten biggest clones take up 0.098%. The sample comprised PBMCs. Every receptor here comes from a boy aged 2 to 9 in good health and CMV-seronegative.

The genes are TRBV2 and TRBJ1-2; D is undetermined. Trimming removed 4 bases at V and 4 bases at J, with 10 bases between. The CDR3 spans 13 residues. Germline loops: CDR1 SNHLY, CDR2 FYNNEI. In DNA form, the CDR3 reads TGTGCCAGCAGTGCATCTGTAGCCTATGGCTACACCTTC. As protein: CASSASVAYGYTF.

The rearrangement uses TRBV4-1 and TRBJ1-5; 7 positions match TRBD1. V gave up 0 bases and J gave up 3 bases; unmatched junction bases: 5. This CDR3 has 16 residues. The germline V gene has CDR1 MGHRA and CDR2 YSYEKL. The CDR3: CASSQDPGQLNQPQHF. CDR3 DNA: TGCGCCAGCAGCCAAGATCCGGGACAGCTCAATCAGCCCCAGCATTTT.

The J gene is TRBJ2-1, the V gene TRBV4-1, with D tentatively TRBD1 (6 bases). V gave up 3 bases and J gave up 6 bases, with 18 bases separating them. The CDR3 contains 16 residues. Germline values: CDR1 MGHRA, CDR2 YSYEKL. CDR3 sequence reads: CASSQLSRGTGNEQFF. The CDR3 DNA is TGCGCCAGCAGCCAGCTATCGAGGGGGACGGGCAATGAGCAGTTCTTC.

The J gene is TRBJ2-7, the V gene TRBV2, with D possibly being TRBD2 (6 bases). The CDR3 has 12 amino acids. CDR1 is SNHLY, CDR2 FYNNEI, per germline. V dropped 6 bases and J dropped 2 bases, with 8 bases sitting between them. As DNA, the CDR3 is TGTGCCAGCAGCCGCGGGACCTACGAGCAGTACTTC. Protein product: CASSRGTYEQYF.

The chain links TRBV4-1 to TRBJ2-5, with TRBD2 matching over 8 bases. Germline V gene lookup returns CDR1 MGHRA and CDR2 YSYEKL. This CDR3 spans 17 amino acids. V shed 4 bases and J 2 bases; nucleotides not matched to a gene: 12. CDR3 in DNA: TGCGCCAGCAGCCTCCACGGACTAGCCAGGGGACAAGAGACCCAGTACTTC. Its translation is CASSLHGLARGQETQYF.

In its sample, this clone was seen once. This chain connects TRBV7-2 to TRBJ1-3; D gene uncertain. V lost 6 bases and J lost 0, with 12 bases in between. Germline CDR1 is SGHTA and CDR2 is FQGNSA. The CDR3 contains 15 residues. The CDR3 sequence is CASRPANPSGNTIYF. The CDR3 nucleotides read TGTGCCAGCAGGCCCGCTAACCCCTCTGGAAACACCATATATTTT.

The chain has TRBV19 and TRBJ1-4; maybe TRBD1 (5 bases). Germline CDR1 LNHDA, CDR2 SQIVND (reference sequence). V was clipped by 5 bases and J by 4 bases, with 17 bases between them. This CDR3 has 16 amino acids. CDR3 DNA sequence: TGTGCCAGTAGTCTGCCCAGGGCGACGAGTAATGAAAAACTGTTTTTT. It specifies CASSLPRATSNEKLFF.

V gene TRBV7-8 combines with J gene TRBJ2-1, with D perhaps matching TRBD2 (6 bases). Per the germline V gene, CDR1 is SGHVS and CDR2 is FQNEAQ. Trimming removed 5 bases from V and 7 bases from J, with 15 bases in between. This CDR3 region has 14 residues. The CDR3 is CASSPGTRTNEQFF. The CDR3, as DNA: TGTGCCAGCAGCCCAGGGACTCGAACTAATGAGCAGTTCTTC.

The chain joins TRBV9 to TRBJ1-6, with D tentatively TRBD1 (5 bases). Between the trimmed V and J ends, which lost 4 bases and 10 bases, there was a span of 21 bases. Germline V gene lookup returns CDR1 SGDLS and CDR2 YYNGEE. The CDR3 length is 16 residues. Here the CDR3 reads CASSPLSRGGSSPLHF. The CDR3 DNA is TGTGCCAGCAGCCCCCTCTCACGGGGGGGGAGCTCACCCCTCCACTTT.

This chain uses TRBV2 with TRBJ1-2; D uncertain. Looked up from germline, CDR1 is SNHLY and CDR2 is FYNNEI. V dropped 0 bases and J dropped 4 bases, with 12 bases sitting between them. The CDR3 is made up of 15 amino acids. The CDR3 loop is CASSEARASVYGYTF. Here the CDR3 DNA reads TGTGCCAGCAGTGAAGCGCGGGCCAGTGTCTATGGCTACACCTTC.

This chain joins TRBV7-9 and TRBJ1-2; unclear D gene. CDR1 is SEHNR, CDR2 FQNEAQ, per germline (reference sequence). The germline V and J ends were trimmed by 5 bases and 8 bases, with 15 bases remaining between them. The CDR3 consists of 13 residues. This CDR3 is CASSRGAEWGYTF. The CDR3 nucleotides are TGTGCCAGCAGCCGCGGAGCGGAATGGGGCTACACCTTC.

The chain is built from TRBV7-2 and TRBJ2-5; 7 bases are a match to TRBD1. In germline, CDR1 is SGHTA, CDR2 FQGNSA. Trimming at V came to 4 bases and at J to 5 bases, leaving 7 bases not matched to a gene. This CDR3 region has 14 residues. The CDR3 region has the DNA TGTGCCAGCAGCTACGCGACAGGGATGGAGACCCAGTACTTC. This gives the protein CASSYATGMETQYF.

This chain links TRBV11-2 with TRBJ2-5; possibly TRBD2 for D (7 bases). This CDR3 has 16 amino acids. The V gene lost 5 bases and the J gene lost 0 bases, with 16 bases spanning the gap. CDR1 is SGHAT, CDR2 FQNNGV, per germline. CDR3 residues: CASSVPGGKDQETQYF. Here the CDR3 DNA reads TGTGCCAGCAGCGTACCGGGGGGCAAAGACCAAGAGACCCAGTACTTC.

CDR3 amino acids: CASSLIRGLEQYF. The CDR3 bases are TGTGCCAGCAGTTTAATCCGGGGACTGGAGCAGTACTTC. This chain joins TRBV27 and TRBJ2-7; the D gene is possibly TRBD2 (6 bases). The CDR3 is 13 amino acids. Germline V CDR1 and CDR2: MNHEY, SMNVEV (reference sequence). The germline V and J ends were trimmed by 2 bases and 7 bases, with 12 bases remaining between them.